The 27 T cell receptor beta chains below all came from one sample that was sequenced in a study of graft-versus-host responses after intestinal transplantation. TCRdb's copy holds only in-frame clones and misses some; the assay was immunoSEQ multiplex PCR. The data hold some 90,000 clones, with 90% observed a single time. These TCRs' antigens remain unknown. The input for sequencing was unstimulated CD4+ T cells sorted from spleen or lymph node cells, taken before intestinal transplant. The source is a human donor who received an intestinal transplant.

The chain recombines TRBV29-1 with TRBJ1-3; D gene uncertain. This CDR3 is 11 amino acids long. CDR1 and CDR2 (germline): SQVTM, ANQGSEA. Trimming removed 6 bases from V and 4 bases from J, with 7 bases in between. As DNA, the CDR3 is TGCAGCGTCGCCAGGGGAAACACCATATATTTT. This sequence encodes CSVARGNTIYF.

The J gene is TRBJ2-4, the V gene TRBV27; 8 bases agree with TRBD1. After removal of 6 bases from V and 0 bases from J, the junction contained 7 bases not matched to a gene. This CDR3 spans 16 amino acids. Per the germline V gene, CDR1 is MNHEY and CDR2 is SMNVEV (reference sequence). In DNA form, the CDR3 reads TGTGCCAGCAGACCTGGACAGGGACTAGCCAAAAACATTCAGTACTTC. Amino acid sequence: CASRPGQGLAKNIQYF.

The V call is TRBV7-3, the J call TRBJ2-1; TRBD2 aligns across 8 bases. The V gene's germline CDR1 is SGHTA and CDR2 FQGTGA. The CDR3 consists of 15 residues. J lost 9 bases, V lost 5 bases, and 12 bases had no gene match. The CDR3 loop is CASSRDPYGGGEQFF. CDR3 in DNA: TGTGCCAGCAGCCGTGACCCTTACGGGGGGGGTGAGCAGTTCTTC.

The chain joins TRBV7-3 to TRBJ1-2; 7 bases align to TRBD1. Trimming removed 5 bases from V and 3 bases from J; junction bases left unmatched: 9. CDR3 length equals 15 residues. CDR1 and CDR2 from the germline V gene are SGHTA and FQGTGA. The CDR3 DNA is TGTGCCAGCAGCCTTCAGGGGGAGCAGGACTATGGCTACACCTTC. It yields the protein CASSLQGEQDYGYTF. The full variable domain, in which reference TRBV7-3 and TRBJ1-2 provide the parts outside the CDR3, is GAGVSQTPSNKVTEKGKYVELRCDPISGHTALYWYRQSLGQGPEFLIYFQGTGAADDSGLPNDRFFAVRPEGSVSTLKIQRTERGDSAVYLCASSLQGEQDYGYTFGSGTRLTVV.

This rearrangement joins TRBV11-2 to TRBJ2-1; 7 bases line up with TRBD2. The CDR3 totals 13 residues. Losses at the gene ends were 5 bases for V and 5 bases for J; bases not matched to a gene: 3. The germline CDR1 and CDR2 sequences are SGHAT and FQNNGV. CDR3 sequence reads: CASSLGTNNEQFF. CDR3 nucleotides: TGTGCCAGCAGCCTCGGGACTAACAATGAGCAGTTCTTC.

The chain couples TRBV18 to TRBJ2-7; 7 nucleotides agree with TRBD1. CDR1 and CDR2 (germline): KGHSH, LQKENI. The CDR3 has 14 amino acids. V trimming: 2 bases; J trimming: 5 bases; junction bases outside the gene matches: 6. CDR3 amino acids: CASSPKGASDEQYF. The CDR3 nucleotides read TGTGCCAGCTCACCAAAGGGGGCTTCAGACGAGCAGTACTTC.

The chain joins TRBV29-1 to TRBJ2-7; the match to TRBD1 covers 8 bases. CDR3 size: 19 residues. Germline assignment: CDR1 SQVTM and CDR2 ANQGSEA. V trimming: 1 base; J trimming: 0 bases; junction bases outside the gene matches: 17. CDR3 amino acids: CSVEARAGGPGIPSYEQYF. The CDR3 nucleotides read TGCAGCGTTGAAGCCCGCGCAGGGGGCCCTGGTATTCCCTCCTACGAGCAGTACTTC.

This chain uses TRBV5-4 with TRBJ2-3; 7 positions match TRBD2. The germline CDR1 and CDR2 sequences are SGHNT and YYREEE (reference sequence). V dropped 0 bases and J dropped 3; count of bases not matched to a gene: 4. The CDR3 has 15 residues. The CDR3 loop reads CASSLGSSGTDTQYF. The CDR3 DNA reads TGTGCCAGCAGCTTGGGTTCTAGCGGTACAGATACGCAGTATTTT.

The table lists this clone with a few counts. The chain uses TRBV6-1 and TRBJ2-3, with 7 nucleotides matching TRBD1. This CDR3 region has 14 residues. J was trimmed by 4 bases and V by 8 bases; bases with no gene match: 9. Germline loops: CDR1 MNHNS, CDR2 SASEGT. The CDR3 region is CASWGTVSPDTQYF. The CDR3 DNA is TGTGCCAGCTGGGGGACAGTGTCTCCAGATACGCAGTATTTT.

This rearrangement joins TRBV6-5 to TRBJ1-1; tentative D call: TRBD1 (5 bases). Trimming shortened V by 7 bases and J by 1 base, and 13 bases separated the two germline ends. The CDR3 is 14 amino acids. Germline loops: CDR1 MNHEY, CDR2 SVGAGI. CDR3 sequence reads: CASTQIQGNTEAFF. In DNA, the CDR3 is TGTGCCAGCACCCAAATCCAGGGGAACACTGAAGCTTTCTTT.

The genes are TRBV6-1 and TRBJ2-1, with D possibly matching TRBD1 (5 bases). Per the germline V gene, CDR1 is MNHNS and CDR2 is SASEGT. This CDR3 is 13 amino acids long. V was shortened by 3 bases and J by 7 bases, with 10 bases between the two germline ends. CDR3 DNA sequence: TGTGCCAGCAGTGAGGTTAGGGGTAATGAGCAGTTCTTC. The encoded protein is CASSEVRGNEQFF.

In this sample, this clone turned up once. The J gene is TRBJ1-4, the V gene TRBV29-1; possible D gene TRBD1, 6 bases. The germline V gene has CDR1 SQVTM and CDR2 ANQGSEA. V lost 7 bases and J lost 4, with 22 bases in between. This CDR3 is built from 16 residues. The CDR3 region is CSGPFPGEGFNEKLFF. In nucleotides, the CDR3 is TGCAGCGGTCCCTTTCCAGGGGAGGGATTTAATGAAAAACTGTTTTTT.

Here the CDR3 reads CASSYTGGGTDTQYF. The CDR3 DNA is TGTGCCAGCAGTTACACCGGGGGGGGCACAGATACGCAGTATTTT. The chain uses TRBV6-5 and TRBJ2-3, with 8 bases that match TRBD2. The CDR3 has 15 residues. Trimming at V came to 2 bases and at J to 1 base, leaving 2 bases not matched to a gene. Per germline, CDR1 MNHEY and CDR2 SVGAGI.

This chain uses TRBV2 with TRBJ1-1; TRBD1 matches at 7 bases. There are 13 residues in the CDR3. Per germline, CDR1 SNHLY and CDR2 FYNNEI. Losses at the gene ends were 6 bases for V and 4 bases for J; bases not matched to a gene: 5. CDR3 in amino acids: CASRTTGSTEAFF. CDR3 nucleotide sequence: TGTGCCAGCAGAACGACAGGGAGCACTGAAGCTTTCTTT. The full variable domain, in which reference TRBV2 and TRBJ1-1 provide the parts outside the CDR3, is EPEVTQTPSHQVTQMGQEVILRCVPISNHLYFYWYRQILGQKVEFLVSFYNNEISEKSEIFDDQFSVERPDGSNFTLKIRSTKLEDSAMYFCASRTTGSTEAFFGQGTRLTVV.

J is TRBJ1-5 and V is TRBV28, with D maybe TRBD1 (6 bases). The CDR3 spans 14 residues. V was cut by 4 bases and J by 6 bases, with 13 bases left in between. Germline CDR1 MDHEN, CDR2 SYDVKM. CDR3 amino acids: CASSSGGASQPQHF. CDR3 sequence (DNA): TGTGCCAGCAGTTCCGGGGGGGCGAGTCAGCCCCAGCATTTT. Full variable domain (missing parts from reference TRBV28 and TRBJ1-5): DVKVTQSSRYLVKRTGEKVFLECVQDMDHENMFWYRQDPGLGLRLIYFSYDVKMKEKGDIPEGYSVSREKKERFSLILESASTNQTSMYLCASSSGGASQPQHFGDGTRLSIL.

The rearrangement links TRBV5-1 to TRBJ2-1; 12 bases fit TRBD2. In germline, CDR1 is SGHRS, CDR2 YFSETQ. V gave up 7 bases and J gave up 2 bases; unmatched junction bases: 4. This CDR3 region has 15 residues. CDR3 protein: CASALAGGTYNEQFF. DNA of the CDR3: TGCGCCAGCGCACTAGCGGGGGGAACCTACAATGAGCAGTTCTTC.

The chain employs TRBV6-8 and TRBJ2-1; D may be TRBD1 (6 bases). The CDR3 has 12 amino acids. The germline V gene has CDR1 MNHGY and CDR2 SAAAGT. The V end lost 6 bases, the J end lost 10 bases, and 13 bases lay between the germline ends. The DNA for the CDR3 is TGTGCCAGCAGACCGGACAGTGGCGAGCAGTTCTTC. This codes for CASRPDSGEQFF.

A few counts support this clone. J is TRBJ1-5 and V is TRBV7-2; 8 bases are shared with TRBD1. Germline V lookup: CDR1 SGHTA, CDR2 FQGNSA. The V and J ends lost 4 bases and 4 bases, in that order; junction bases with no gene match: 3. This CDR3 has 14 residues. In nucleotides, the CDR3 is TGTGCCAGCAGCTGGACAGGGACTAATCAGCCCCAGCATTTT. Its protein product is CASSWTGTNQPQHF.

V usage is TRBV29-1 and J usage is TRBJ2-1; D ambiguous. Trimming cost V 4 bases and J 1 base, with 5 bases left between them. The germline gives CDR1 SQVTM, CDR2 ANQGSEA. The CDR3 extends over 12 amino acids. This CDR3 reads CSVGQSYNEQFF. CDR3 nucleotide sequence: TGCAGCGTTGGGCAGTCCTACAATGAGCAGTTCTTC.

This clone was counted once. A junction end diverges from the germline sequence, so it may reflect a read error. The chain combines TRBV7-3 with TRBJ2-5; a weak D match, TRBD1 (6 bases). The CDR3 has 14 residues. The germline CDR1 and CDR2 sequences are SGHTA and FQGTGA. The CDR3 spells CASSLTGLAGAQYF. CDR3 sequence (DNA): TGTGCCAGCAGCCTAACGGGGCTAGCAGGGGCCCAGTACTTC.

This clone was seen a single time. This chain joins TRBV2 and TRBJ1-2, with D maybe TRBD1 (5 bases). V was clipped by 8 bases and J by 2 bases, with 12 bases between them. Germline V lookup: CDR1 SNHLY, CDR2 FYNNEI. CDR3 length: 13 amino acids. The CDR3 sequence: CASVRDGNYGYTF. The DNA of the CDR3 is TGTGCCAGCGTCAGGGATGGAAACTATGGCTACACCTTC.

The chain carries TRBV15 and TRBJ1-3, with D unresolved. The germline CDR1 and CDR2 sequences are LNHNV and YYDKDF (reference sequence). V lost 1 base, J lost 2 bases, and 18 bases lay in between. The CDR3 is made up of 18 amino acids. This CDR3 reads CATSRGPKGSGPGNTIYF. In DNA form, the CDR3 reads TGTGCCACCAGCAGAGGACCAAAAGGGAGTGGCCCTGGAAACACCATATATTTT.

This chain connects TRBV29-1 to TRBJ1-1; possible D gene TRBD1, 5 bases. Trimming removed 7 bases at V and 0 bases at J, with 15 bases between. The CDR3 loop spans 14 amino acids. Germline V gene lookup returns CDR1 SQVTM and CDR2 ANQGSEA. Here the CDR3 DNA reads TGCAGCGCCCTGCCGGCAGGGATGAACACTGAAGCTTTCTTT. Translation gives CSALPAGMNTEAFF.

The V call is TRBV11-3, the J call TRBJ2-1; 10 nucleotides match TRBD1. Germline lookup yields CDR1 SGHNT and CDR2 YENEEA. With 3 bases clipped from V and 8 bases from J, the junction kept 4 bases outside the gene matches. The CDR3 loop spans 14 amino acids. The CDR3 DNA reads TGTGCCAGCAGCTTGACAGGGGGCTTCCATGAGCAGTTCTTC. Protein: CASSLTGGFHEQFF.

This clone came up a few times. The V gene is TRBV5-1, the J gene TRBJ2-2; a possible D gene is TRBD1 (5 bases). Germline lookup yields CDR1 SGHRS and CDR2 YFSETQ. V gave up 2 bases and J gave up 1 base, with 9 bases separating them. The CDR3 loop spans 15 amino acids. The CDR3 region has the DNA TGCGCCAGCAGCTTCGACCAGGGGAACACCGGGGAGCTGTTTTTT. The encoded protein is CASSFDQGNTGELFF.

The CDR3 nucleotides are TGTGCCAGTAGGGCGACAGAGAATCAGCCCCAGCATTTT. It codes for CASRATENQPQHF. V is TRBV19 and J is TRBJ1-5; tentatively, D is TRBD1 (5 bases). The V and J ends lost 6 bases and 4 bases respectively, with 10 bases between them. The CDR3 consists of 13 residues. Germline-derived CDR1 and CDR2 are LNHDA and SQIVND (reference sequence).

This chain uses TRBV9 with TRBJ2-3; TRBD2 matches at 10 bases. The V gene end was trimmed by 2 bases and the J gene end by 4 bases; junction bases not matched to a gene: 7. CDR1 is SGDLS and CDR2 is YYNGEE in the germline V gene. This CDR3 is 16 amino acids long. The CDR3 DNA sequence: TGTGCCAGCAGCGTCAGCGGGGGGGCCGGGGCAGATACGCAGTATTTT. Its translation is CASSVSGGAGADTQYF.